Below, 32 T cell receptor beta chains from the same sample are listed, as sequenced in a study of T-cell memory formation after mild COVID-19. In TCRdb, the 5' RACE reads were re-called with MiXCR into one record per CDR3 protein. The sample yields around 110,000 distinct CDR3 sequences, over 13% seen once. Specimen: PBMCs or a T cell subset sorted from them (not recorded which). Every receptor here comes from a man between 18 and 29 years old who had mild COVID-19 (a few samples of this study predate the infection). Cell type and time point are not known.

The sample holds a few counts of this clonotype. The CDR3 sequence is CASSPSGGTLYEQYF. The DNA of the CDR3 is TGTGCCAGCAGCCCCAGCGGGGGGACCCTCTACGAGCAGTACTTC. The chain links TRBV11-1 to TRBJ2-7, with TRBD2 matching over 9 bases. This CDR3 is built from 15 residues. V trimming: 5 bases; J trimming: 3 bases; junction bases outside the gene matches: 8. Germline assignment: CDR1 SGHAT and CDR2 FQDESV (reference sequence).

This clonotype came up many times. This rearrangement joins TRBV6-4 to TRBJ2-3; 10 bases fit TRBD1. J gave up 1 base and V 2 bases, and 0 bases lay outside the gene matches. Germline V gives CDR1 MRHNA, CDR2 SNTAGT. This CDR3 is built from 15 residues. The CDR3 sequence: CASSDGTGGTDTQYF. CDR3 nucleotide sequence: TGTGCCAGCAGTGACGGGACAGGGGGCACAGATACGCAGTATTTT.

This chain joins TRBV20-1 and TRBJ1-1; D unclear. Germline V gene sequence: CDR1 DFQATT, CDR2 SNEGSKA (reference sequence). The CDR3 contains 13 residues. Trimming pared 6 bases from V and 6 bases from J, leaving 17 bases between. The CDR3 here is CSAPGPIGAEAFF. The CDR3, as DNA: TGCAGTGCGCCCGGGCCCATAGGAGCTGAAGCTTTCTTT.

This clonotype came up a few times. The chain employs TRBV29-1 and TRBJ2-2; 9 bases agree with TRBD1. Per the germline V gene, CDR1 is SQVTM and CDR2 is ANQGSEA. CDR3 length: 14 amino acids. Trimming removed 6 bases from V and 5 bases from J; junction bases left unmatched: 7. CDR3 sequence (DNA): TGCAGCGTGCCCGGGACAGGGAAAACCGGGGAGCTGTTTTTT. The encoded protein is CSVPGTGKTGELFF.

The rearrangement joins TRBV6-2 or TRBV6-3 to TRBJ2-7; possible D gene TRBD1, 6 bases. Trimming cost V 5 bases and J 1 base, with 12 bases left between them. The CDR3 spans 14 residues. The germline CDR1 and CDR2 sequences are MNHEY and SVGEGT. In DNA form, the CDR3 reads TGTGCCAGCAGTCTGCCGGACAGTTCCTACGAGCAGTACTTC. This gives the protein CASSLPDSSYEQYF.

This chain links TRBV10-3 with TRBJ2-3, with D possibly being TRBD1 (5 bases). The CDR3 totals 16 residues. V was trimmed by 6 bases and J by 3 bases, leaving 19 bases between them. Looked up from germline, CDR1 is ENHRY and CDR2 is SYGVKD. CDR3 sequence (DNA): TGTGCCATCAGCGAGGCAGGGATGGTTCGGACAGATACGCAGTATTTT. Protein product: CAISEAGMVRTDTQYF.

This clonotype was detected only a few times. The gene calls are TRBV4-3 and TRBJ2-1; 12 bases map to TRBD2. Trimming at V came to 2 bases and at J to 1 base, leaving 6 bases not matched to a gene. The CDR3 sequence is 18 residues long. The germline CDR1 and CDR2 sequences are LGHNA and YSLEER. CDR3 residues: CASSQRTSGAVSYNEQFF. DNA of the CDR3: TGCGCCAGCAGCCAACGGACTAGCGGGGCCGTTTCCTACAATGAGCAGTTCTTC.

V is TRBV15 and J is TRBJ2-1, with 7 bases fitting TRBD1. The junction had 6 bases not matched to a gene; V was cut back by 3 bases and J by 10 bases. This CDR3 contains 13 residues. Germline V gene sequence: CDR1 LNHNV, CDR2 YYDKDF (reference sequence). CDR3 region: CATSRARGMEQFF. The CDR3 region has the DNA TGTGCCACCAGCAGGGCCAGGGGGATGGAGCAGTTCTTC.

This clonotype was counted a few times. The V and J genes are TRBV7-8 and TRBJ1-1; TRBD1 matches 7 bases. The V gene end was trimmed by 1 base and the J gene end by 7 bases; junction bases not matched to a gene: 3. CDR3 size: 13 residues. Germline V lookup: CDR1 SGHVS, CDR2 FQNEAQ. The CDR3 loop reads CASSLVGGSEAFF. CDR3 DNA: TGTGCCAGCAGCTTAGTAGGGGGCAGTGAAGCTTTCTTT.

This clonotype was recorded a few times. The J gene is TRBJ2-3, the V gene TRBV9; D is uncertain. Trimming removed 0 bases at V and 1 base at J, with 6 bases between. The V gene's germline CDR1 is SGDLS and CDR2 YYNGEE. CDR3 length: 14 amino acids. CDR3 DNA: TGTGCCAGCAGCGTAGAAAGAGGCACAGATACGCAGTATTTT. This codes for CASSVERGTDTQYF.

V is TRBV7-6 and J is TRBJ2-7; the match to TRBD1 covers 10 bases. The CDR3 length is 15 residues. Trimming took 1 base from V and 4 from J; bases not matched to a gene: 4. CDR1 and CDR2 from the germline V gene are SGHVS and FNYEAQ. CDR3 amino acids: CASSLDPGQGYEQYV. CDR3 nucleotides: TGTGCCAGCAGCTTAGACCCGGGACAGGGGTACGAGCAGTACGTC.

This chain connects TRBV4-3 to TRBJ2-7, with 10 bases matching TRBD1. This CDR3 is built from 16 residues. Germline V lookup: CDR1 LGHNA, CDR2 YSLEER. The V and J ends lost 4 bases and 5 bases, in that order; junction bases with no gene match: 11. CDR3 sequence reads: CASSPRPGQGTHEQYF. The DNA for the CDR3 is TGCGCCAGCAGCCCCCGCCCGGGACAGGGGACTCACGAGCAGTACTTC.

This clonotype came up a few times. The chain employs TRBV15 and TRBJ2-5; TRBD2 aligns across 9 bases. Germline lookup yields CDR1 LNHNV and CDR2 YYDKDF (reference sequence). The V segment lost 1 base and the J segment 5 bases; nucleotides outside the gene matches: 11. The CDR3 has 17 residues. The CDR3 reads CATSRGSRLAAGETQYF. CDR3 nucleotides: TGTGCCACCAGCAGAGGCAGTCGACTAGCGGCGGGGGAGACCCAGTACTTC.

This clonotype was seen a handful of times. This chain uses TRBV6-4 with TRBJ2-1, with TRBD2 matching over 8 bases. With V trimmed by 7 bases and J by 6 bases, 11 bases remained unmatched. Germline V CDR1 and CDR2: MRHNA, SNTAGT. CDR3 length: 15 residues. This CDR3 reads CASTSRGGPVNEQFF. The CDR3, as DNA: TGTGCCAGCACCTCACGGGGGGGGCCTGTCAATGAGCAGTTCTTC.

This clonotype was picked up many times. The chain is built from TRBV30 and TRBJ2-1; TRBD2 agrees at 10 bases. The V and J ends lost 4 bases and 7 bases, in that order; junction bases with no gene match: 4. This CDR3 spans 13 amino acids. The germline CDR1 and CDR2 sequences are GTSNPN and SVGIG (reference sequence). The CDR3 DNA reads TGTGCCTGGACGGCTAGCGGGAGAAATGAGCAGTTCTTC. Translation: CAWTASGRNEQFF.

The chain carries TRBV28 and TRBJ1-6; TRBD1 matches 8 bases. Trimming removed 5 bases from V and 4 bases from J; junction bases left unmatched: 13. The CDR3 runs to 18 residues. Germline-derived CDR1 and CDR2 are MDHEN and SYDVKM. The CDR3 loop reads CASSPSTGTGTYNSPLHF. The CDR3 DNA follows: TGTGCCAGCAGTCCCTCCACCGGGACAGGAACGTATAATTCACCCCTCCACTTT.

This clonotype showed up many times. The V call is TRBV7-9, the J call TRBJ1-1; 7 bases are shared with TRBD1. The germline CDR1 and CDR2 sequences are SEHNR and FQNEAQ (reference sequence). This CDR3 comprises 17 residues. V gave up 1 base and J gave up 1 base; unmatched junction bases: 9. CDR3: CASSLVGGGPGNTEAFF. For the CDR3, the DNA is TGTGCCAGCAGCTTAGTAGGAGGGGGCCCAGGGAACACTGAAGCTTTCTTT. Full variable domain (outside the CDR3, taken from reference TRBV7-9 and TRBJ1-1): DTGVSQNPRHKITKRGQNVTFRCDPISEHNRLYWYRQTLGQGPEFLTYFQNEAQLEKSRLLSDRFSAERPKGSFSTLEIQRTEQGDSAMYLCASSLVGGGPGNTEAFFGQGTRLTVV.

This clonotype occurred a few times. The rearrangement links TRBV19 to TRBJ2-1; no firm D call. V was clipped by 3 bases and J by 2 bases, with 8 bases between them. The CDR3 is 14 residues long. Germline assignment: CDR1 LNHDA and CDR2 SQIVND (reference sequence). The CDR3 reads CASSIGSTYNEQFF. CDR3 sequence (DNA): TGTGCCAGTAGTATTGGCAGTACCTACAATGAGCAGTTCTTC.

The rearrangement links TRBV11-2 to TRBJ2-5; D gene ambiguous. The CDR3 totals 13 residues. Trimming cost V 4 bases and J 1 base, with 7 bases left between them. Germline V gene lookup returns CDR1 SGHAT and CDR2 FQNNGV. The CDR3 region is CASSSWVQETQYF. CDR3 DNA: TGTGCCAGCAGCTCCTGGGTCCAAGAGACCCAGTACTTC.

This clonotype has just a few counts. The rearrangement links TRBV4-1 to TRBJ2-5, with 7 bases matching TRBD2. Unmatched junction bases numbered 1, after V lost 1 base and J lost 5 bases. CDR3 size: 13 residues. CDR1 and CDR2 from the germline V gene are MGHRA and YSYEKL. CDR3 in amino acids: CASSQGTRETQYF. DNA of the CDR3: TGCGCCAGCAGCCAAGGGACTAGGGAGACCCAGTACTTC.

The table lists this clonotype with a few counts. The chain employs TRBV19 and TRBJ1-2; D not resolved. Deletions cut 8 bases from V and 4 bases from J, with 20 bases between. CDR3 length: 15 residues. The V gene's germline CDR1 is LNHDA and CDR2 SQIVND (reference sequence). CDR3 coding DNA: TGTGCCAGTTCCTATGCGGTTGACGGAACCTATGGCTACACCTTC. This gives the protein CASSYAVDGTYGYTF.

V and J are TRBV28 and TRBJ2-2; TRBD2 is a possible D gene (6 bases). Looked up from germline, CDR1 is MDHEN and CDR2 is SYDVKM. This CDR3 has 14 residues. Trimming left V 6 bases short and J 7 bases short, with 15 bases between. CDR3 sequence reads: CASRGRTPYGELFF. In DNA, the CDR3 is TGTGCCAGCAGAGGGAGGACACCGTACGGGGAGCTGTTTTTT.

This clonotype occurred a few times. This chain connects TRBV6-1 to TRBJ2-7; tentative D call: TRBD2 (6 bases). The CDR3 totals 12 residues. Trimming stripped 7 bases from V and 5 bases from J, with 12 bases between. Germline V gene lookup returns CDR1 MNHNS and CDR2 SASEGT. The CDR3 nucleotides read TGTGCCAGCATAAGCGGGTATGACGAGCAGTACGTC. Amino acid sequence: CASISGYDEQYV.

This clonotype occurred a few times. CDR3 amino acids: CASSYGASGLDTQYF. The CDR3 nucleotides are TGTGCCAGCAGTTACGGGGCTAGCGGATTAGATACGCAGTATTTT. This sequence joins TRBV6-5 and TRBJ2-3; 7 bases fit TRBD2. Germline CDR1 is MNHEY and CDR2 is SVGAGI. Unmatched junction bases numbered 7, after V lost 2 bases and J lost 5 bases. The CDR3 length is 15 residues.

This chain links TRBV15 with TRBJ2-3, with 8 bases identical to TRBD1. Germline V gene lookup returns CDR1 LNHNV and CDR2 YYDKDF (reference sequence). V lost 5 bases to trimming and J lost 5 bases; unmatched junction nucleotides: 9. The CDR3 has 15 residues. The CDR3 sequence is CATSGSTGDQDTQYF. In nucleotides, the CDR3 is TGTGCCACCAGCGGATCGACAGGGGATCAAGATACGCAGTATTTT.

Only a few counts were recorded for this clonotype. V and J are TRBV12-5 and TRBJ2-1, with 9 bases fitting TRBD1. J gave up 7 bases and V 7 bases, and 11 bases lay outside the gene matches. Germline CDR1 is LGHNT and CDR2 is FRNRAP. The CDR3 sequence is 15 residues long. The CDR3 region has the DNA TGTGCTAGTGCCCTTTTGGACAGGGGCCTTAATGAGCAGTTCTTC. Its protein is CASALLDRGLNEQFF. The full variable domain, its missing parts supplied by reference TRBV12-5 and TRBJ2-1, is DARVTQTPRHKVTEMGQEVTMRCQPILGHNTVFWYRQTMMQGLELLAYFRNRAPLDDSGMPKDRFSAEMPDATLATLKIQPSEPRDSAVYFCASALLDRGLNEQFFGPGTRLTVL.

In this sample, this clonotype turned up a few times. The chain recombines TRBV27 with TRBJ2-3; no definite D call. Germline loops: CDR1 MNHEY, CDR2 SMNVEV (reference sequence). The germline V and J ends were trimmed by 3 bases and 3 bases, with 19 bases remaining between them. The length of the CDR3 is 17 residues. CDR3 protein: CASSFGYTRWGTDTQYF. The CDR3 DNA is TGTGCCAGCAGTTTCGGCTACACTCGTTGGGGTACAGATACGCAGTATTTT.

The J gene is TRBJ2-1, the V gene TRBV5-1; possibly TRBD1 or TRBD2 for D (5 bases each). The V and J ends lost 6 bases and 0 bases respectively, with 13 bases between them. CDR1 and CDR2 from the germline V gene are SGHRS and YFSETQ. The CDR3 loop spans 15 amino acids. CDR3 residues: CASNEGPNSYNEQFF. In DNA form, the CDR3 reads TGCGCCAGCAACGAGGGGCCCAACTCCTACAATGAGCAGTTCTTC.

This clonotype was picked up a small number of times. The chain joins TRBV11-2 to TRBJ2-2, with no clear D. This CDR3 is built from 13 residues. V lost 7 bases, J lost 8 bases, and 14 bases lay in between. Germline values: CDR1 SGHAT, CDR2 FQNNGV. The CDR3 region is CASNTVVSGELFF. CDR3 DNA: TGTGCCAGCAATACGGTGGTTTCTGGGGAGCTGTTTTTT.

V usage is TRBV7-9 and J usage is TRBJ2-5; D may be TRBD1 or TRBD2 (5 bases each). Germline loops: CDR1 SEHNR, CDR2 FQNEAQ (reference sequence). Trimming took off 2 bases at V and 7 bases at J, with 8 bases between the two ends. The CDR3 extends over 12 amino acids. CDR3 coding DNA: TGTGCCAGCAGCTTATTGAGGGGGACCCAGTACTTC. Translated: CASSLLRGTQYF.

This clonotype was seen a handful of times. The chain's CDR3 is CSVPGERNIQYF. CDR3 nucleotide sequence: TGCAGCGTCCCTGGGGAGAGGAACATTCAGTACTTC. The rearrangement links TRBV29-1 to TRBJ2-4, with TRBD2 as a possible D gene (5 bases). CDR1 and CDR2 from the germline V gene are SQVTM and ANQGSEA. V was shortened by 6 bases and J by 7 bases, with 13 bases between the two germline ends. The CDR3 has 12 amino acids.

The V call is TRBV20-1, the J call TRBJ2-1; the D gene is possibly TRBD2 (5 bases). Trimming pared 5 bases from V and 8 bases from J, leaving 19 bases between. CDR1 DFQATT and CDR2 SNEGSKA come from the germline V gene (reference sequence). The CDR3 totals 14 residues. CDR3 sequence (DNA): TGCAGTGCTGCTAGCCGGAGCCGAGGCGATGAGCAGTTCTTC. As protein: CSAASRSRGDEQFF.